A selection of T cell receptor beta chains follows, all from one sample in a study of OX40 agonist ivuxolimab in advanced cancers. Some clones are missing from TCRdb's copy, which holds only in-frame ones; the method was immunoSEQ multiplex PCR. The sample yields tens of thousands of clones, 75% to 90% seen once. This sample comprised CD4+ or CD8+ T cells sorted from blood, obtained in a trial of the OX40 agonist ivuxolimab. The receptors shown here come from an adult with an advanced solid tumor such as melanoma, head and neck, liver or kidney cancer. Both conserved end residues are part of each CDR3. Expanded clones get a size class; other rows say once, few or many, or leave the size out.

>NA|TRBV6-5
CASSYSQQTGDGYTF
>NA|TRBV7-5
CVRSWGGSGDYGYTF
>NA|TRBV4-3
CASSRDREYEQYF
>NA|TRBV7-9
CASSPWGSAQSTDTQYF
>once|TRBV11-3
CASSLNRDGYTF
>NA|TRBV6-1
CASSTTGTNEKLFF
>NA|TRBV4-1
CASSATVSYEQYF
>few|TRBV7-2
CASSVRRRSYSDEQFF
>NA|TRBV5-1
CASTREGLGEKLFF
>few|TRBV21-1
CASSNRERSNQPQHF
>NA|TRBV11-3
CASSLGVTSGSSETQYF
>NA|TRBV18
CASSGLASEQYF
>NA|TRBV7-8
CASRLRTDQMNTEAFF
>NA|TRBV4-3
CASSRRNTGELFF
>NA|TRBV19
CASSIGTVSNQPQHF
>NA|TRBV30
CAWSSGHTYEQYF
>NA|TRBV2
CASSGREGGITEAFF